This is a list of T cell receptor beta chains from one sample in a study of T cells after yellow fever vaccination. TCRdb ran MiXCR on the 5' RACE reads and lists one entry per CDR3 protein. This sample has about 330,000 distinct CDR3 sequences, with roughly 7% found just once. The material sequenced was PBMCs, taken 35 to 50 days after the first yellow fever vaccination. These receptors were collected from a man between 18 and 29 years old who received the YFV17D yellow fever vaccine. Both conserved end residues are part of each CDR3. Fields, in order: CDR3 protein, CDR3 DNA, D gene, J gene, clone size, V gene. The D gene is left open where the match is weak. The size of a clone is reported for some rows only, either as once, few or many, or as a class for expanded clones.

CDR3 protein: CASRPAGRNGELFF
CDR3 DNA: TGTGCCAGCAGACCCGCAGGCCGCAACGGGGAGCTGTTTTTT
D gene: NA
J gene: TRBJ2-2
clone size: NA
V gene: TRBV12-3/TRBV12-4

CDR3 protein: CASSLSAALNTEAFF
CDR3 DNA: TGTGCCAGCAGCTTGTCAGCAGCCCTGAACACTGAAGCTTTCTTT
D gene: NA
J gene: TRBJ1-1
clone size: many
V gene: TRBV5-5

CDR3 protein: CASSRRRSGGGSYNEQFF
CDR3 DNA: TGTGCCAGCAGCCGCCGTAGGAGCGGGGGAGGGTCCTACAATGAGCAGTTCTTC
D gene: TRBD2
J gene: TRBJ2-1
clone size: few
V gene: TRBV4-2

CDR3 protein: CASSTNDRNSGNTIYF
CDR3 DNA: TGTGCCAGCAGCACGAATGACAGGAACTCTGGAAACACCATATATTTT
D gene: NA
J gene: TRBJ1-3
clone size: NA
V gene: TRBV7-9

CDR3 protein: CASSNDRVGETQYF
CDR3 DNA: TGCGCCAGCAGTAATGACAGGGTAGGAGAGACCCAGTACTTC
D gene: TRBD1
J gene: TRBJ2-5
clone size: many
V gene: TRBV10-1

CDR3 protein: CASSRSDVIYEQYF
CDR3 DNA: TGTGCCAGCAGTCGCAGCGATGTGATCTACGAGCAGTACTTC
D gene: NA
J gene: TRBJ2-7
clone size: NA
V gene: TRBV12-3/TRBV12-4

CDR3 protein: CASSEGTGDNYGYTF
CDR3 DNA: TGTGCCAGCAGCGAGGGGACAGGGGACAACTATGGCTACACCTTC
D gene: TRBD1
J gene: TRBJ1-2
clone size: few
V gene: TRBV7-9

CDR3 protein: CASGGATQYF
CDR3 DNA: TGTGCCAGCGGAGGGGCAACCCAGTACTTC
D gene: NA
J gene: TRBJ2-5
clone size: few
V gene: TRBV6-5

CDR3 protein: CASSLREVSTDTQYF
CDR3 DNA: TGTGCCAGCAGTTTAAGAGAGGTTAGCACAGATACGCAGTATTTT
D gene: NA
J gene: TRBJ2-3
clone size: few
V gene: TRBV12-3/TRBV12-4

CDR3 protein: CASSQGWGQGYEQYF
CDR3 DNA: TGTGCCAGCAGCCAAGGGTGGGGACAGGGCTACGAGCAGTACTTC
D gene: TRBD1
J gene: TRBJ2-7
clone size: many
V gene: TRBV14

CDR3 protein: CASSPEADGRETQYF
CDR3 DNA: TGCGCCAGCAGCCCCGAGGCGGACGGGCGGGAGACCCAGTACTTC
D gene: NA
J gene: TRBJ2-5
clone size: many
V gene: TRBV4-1

CDR3 protein: CASSLSGGNSYNEQFF
CDR3 DNA: TGCGCCAGCAGCTTATCAGGGGGCAATTCCTACAATGAGCAGTTCTTC
D gene: TRBD1
J gene: TRBJ2-1
clone size: few
V gene: TRBV5-1

CDR3 protein: CASSQSVSTTGELFF
CDR3 DNA: TGTGCCAGCAGTCAATCGGTATCTACCACCGGGGAGCTGTTTTTT
D gene: NA
J gene: TRBJ2-2
clone size: few
V gene: TRBV12-3/TRBV12-4

CDR3 protein: CSARDLGGEETQYF
CDR3 DNA: TGCAGTGCTAGAGATTTGGGGGGAGAAGAGACCCAGTACTTC
D gene: NA
J gene: TRBJ2-5
clone size: NA
V gene: TRBV20-1

CDR3 protein: CASSLRPGTEGYNEQFF
CDR3 DNA: TGCGCCAGCAGCTTGCGTCCGGGGACCGAGGGCTACAATGAGCAGTTCTTC
D gene: NA
J gene: TRBJ2-1
clone size: NA
V gene: TRBV5-1

CDR3 protein: CASTPRQGAYNEQFF
CDR3 DNA: TGTGCCAGCACCCCTCGACAGGGGGCTTACAATGAGCAGTTCTTC
D gene: TRBD1
J gene: TRBJ2-1
clone size: many
V gene: TRBV12-3/TRBV12-4

CDR3 protein: CASINAGVEAFF
CDR3 DNA: TGTGCCAGCATCAACGCCGGGGTTGAAGCTTTCTTT
D gene: NA
J gene: TRBJ1-1
clone size: NA
V gene: TRBV7-9

CDR3 protein: CASSLGGDEQFF
CDR3 DNA: TGTGCCAGCAGCTTAGGGGGGGATGAGCAGTTCTTC
D gene: TRBD2
J gene: TRBJ2-1
clone size: many
V gene: TRBV7-3

CDR3 protein: CASSFMGSTDTQYF
CDR3 DNA: TGTGCCAGCAGCTTCATGGGTAGCACAGATACGCAGTATTTT
D gene: NA
J gene: TRBJ2-3
clone size: NA
V gene: TRBV5-4

CDR3 protein: CAISDPTRGNYNEQFF
CDR3 DNA: TGTGCCATCAGTGACCCCACGCGCGGGAACTACAATGAGCAGTTCTTC
D gene: NA
J gene: TRBJ2-1
clone size: NA
V gene: TRBV10-3

CDR3 protein: CASSQDSSDFSNEQFF
CDR3 DNA: TGCGCCAGCAGCCAAGACTCATCGGACTTTTCCAATGAGCAGTTCTTC
D gene: NA
J gene: TRBJ2-1
clone size: many
V gene: TRBV4-3